Each of the 14 T cell receptor beta chains below was sequenced from the same sample in a study of T cells in Graves' hyperthyroidism and ophthalmopathy. Template material for amplifying TCR beta CDR3 regions consisted of RNA transcripts. The HTBI set primed first-round TCR CDR3 RT-PCR. TCRdb fed the multiplex PCR reads into MiXCR, producing one record per CDR3 protein. The sample records around 420,000 distinct CDR3 sequences, around 16% being singletons. Sequencing was performed on blood. Source of these receptors: a woman under 30 with Graves' hyperthyroidism.

Many counts were recorded for this clonotype. The chain uses TRBV24-1 and TRBJ2-5; 9 bases are shared with TRBD1. Germline CDR1 reads KGHDR; CDR2 reads SFDVKD. V gave up 7 bases and J gave up 5 bases; unmatched junction bases: 7. The CDR3 runs 14 residues. CDR3 DNA: TGTGCCACCAGCAAGACAGGGGGGATGGAGACCCAGTACTTC. Its protein is CATSKTGGMETQYF.

In this sample, this clonotype turned up many times. J is TRBJ2-7 and V is TRBV11-2; D gene uncertain. V was shortened by 10 bases and J by 4 bases, with 20 bases between the two germline ends. CDR3 size: 14 residues. CDR1 and CDR2 (germline): SGHAT, FQNNGV. The CDR3 region has the DNA TGTGCCACCCTCCTGATGTTAAGCTTTTACGAGCAGTACTTC. Translating it yields CATLLMLSFYEQYF.

The chain carries TRBV29-1 and TRBJ1-4; D uncertain. The CDR3 length is 13 residues. The germline V and J ends were trimmed by 6 bases and 8 bases, with 16 bases remaining between them. Per germline, CDR1 SQVTM and CDR2 ANQGSEA. Here the CDR3 reads CSVAKDSKEKLFF. As DNA, the CDR3 is TGCAGCGTGGCAAAGGACTCGAAGGAAAAACTGTTTTTT.

This clonotype was seen only a few times. This chain connects TRBV14 to TRBJ2-1; 15 nucleotides agree with TRBD2. The J segment lost 13 bases and the V segment lost 9 bases, leaving 13 bases of the junction unmatched. This CDR3 has 15 residues. Germline V gives CDR1 SGHDN, CDR2 FVKESK. CDR3 amino acids: CASSLGLAGGFLQFF. The CDR3 nucleotides read TGTGCCAGTAGTCTCGGACTAGCGGGGGGGTTCTTACAGTTCTTC.

This clonotype came up many times. V gene TRBV7-2 combines with J gene TRBJ1-1; no firm D call. Trimming removed 3 bases from V and 2 bases from J, with 10 bases in between. The germline V gene encodes CDR1 SGHTA and CDR2 FQGNSA. The CDR3 has 14 residues. For the CDR3, the DNA is TGTGCCAGCAGCTTCTGGGGAAGAAACACTGAAGCTTTCTTT. Protein sequence: CASSFWGRNTEAFF.

This clonotype was observed many times. The V gene is TRBV7-9, the J gene TRBJ2-7; 7 bases line up with TRBD1. The CDR3 consists of 13 residues. In germline, CDR1 is SEHNR, CDR2 FQNEAQ (reference sequence). The trim removed 5 bases at V and 7 bases at J, leaving 8 bases unmatched. CDR3 bases: TGTGCCAGCAGCCAAGACAGGGCGTGGGAGCAGTACTTC. This encodes CASSQDRAWEQYF.

This clonotype was recorded many times. The V gene is TRBV11-2, the J gene TRBJ2-5; D is possibly TRBD2 (5 bases). The CDR3 is 15 residues long. The V gene lost 0 bases and the J gene lost 5 bases, with 13 bases spanning the gap. Germline V gene lookup returns CDR1 SGHAT and CDR2 FQNNGV. CDR3 DNA sequence: TGTGCCAGCAGCTTAGAAATATCTAGCCTCGAGACCCAGTACTTC. Residues: CASSLEISSLETQYF.

In this sample, this clonotype turned up many times. The V and J genes are TRBV19 and TRBJ2-5; no reliable D call. CDR1 and CDR2 from the germline V gene are LNHDA and SQIVND (reference sequence). The CDR3 contains 12 residues. Trimming took off 4 bases at V and 5 bases at J, with 8 bases between the two ends. CDR3 DNA sequence: TGTGCCAGTAGTACCCGGACCGAGACCCAGTACTTC. This encodes CASSTRTETQYF.

This chain joins TRBV18 and TRBJ2-3, with D tentatively TRBD2 (5 bases). V was pared by 6 bases and J by 4 bases, with 8 bases between. This CDR3 contains 12 residues. The germline V gene has CDR1 KGHSH and CDR2 LQKENI. The CDR3 loop is CASSNGADTQYF. The DNA for the CDR3 is TGTGCCAGCTCGAACGGGGCAGATACGCAGTATTTT.

In its sample, this clonotype was seen many times. The CDR3, as DNA: TGTGCCAGCAGCCAAGGGACTAGGATCTCCGAGCAGTACTTC. The encoded protein is CASSQGTRISEQYF. This chain joins TRBV3-1 and TRBJ2-7, with 7 bases aligning to TRBD2. The CDR3 consists of 14 residues. The V gene's germline CDR1 is LGHDT and CDR2 YNNKEL (reference sequence). V was clipped by 1 base and J by 6 bases; unmatched bases: 6.

At least ten counts were recorded for this clonotype. The rearrangement uses TRBV20-1 and TRBJ2-1; 9 nucleotides align to TRBD1. Germline lookup yields CDR1 DFQATT and CDR2 SNEGSKA (reference sequence). The junction had 8 bases not matched to a gene; V was cut back by 3 bases and J by 8 bases. The CDR3 is 14 residues long. The CDR3 sequence: CSASGDRDSDEQFF. The CDR3 DNA is TGCAGTGCTAGTGGGGACAGGGATTCCGATGAGCAGTTCTTC.

This clonotype was detected ten times or more. The gene calls are TRBV5-4 and TRBJ2-3, with D tentatively TRBD2 (6 bases). The CDR3 length is 15 residues. V lost 2 bases and J 0 bases, leaving 10 bases between the germline ends. Germline assignment: CDR1 SGHNT and CDR2 YYREEE (reference sequence). CDR3 protein: CASSFPGLSTDTQYF. The CDR3 bases are TGTGCCAGCAGCTTCCCGGGACTCAGCACAGATACGCAGTATTTT.

The chain combines TRBV14 with TRBJ2-1; D not resolved. The CDR3 consists of 14 residues. From germline, CDR1 is SGHDN and CDR2 FVKESK. Trimming stripped 1 base from V and 6 bases from J, with 10 bases between. The CDR3 bases are TGTGCCAGCAGCCAAGTAGAAGGGTTCAATGAGCAGTTCTTC. Amino acids: CASSQVEGFNEQFF.

This clonotype was counted ten times or more. The chain has TRBV20-1 and TRBJ2-5; D might be TRBD1 or TRBD2, each matching 5 bases. Germline CDR1 reads DFQATT; CDR2 reads SNEGSKA (reference sequence). Trimming took 6 bases from V and 4 from J, leaving 18 bases between them. CDR3 length: 14 amino acids. CDR3 residues: CSAEDAGTRETQYF. The CDR3 nucleotides read TGCAGTGCAGAAGACGCCGGGACCAGAGAGACCCAGTACTTC.